This T cell receptor (beta chain) emerged from a study of T cells in Graves' hyperthyroidism and ophthalmopathy. In germline, CDR1 is DFQATT, CDR2 SNEGSKA (reference sequence). Trimming removed 6 bases from V and 2 bases from J, with 10 bases in between. The CDR3 has 12 residues. The investigators amplified TCR beta CDR3 regions from RNA transcripts. The HTBI set primed first-round TCR CDR3 RT-PCR. A single record per CDR3 protein comes from TCRdb applying MiXCR to the multiplex PCR reads. The sample gives roughly 360,000 distinct CDR3 sequences, roughly 13% of which show up once; roughly 20% is in the top ten. Pregnant or lactating patients were excluded, as were those with uncontrolled infection or other autoimmune disease. The diagnostic basis comprised clinical symptoms, serum thyroxine and TRAb, thyroid ultrasound and orbital computed tomography. PBMCs came from 9 to 10 ml fresh peripheral blood.

This clonotype was observed a handful of times. The sample taken for sequencing was blood. The source of this sequence is a man aged 30-40 years with Graves' hyperthyroidism that later progressed to Graves' ophthalmopathy. This rearrangement joins TRBV20-1 to TRBJ2-5; D may be TRBD1 (5 bases). The DNA of the CDR3 is TGCAGTGCCCCCCAGGGTCAAGAGACCCAGTACTTC. The encoded protein is CSAPQGQETQYF.